What follows is one TCR beta chain and its context. Its specificity is unknown. The CDR3 has 14 amino acids. V was cut by 2 bases and J by 4 bases, with 15 bases left in between. The germline CDR1 and CDR2 sequences are DFQATT and SNEGSKA (reference sequence). In each sample, at least 6.5 million PBMCs were isolated. These data originate in a study of blood T cells in healthy people across ages. Study-wide points: In the absence of known donor CMV status, changes in expanded clonotypes were possibly confounded. Older age coincided with a roughly linear decline in TCR beta diversity per million T cells.

Through a sample-barcoded 5' primer and a J-beta primer mix, a second PCR was run for roughly 6 to 11 cycles. TCRdb reprocessed the 5' RACE reads with MiXCR, giving one entry per CDR3 protein. In the table there are 1.4 million to 1.5 million distinct CDR3 sequences, about 43% of which are singletons. The chain employs TRBV20-1 and TRBJ2-7; the D call may be TRBD1 or TRBD2 (5 bases each). The TCR originated in a woman aged 18-29 years in good health. The sequenced material came from blood. CDR3 DNA sequence: TGCAGTGCTAGACAGGGAGACTACCCTTACGAGCAGTACTTC. This encodes CSARQGDYPYEQYF.